The 20 T cell receptor beta chains listed next were all sequenced from one sample in a study of blood T cell repertoires in COVID-19. Using immunoSEQ multiplex PCR, the repertoire was profiled, and TCRdb retains in-frame clones only, with some absent. The repertoire holds 400,000 or so clones, with 70% to 90% as singletons. Input material: peripheral blood. These receptors were collected from a woman in her forties with COVID-19, enrolled during active disease.

V gene TRBV6-5 combines with J gene TRBJ2-2, with D maybe TRBD1 (5 bases). This CDR3 has 14 amino acids. V lost 1 base to trimming and J lost 4 bases, with 7 bases between them. Germline V CDR1 and CDR2: MNHEY, SVGAGI. The CDR3 sequence is CASSYFQGTGELFF. The CDR3 bases are TGTGCCAGCAGTTACTTCCAGGGCACCGGGGAGCTGTTTTTT.

The chain employs TRBV19 and TRBJ1-1; D gene uncertain. The V gene lost 9 bases and the J gene lost 0 bases, with 32 bases spanning the gap. CDR3 size: 20 residues. Per germline, CDR1 LNHDA and CDR2 SQIVND (reference sequence). The DNA for the CDR3 is TGTGCCAGAAAACACGCCTGGCCGGGGTCGACCCGAGAGGTGAACACTGAAGCTTTCTTT. Its protein product is CARKHAWPGSTREVNTEAFF.

The gene calls are TRBV12-3 or TRBV12-4 and TRBJ1-1; D remains unclear. The CDR3 totals 13 residues. V lost 7 bases to trimming and J lost 11 bases, with 20 bases between them. The CDR3 is CASTPNRRGRAFF. CDR3 DNA: TGTGCCAGCACCCCCAACCGACGGGGTAGGGCTTTCTTT.

This sequence joins TRBV6-6 and TRBJ1-1; 7 positions match TRBD1. V shed 2 bases and J 0 bases; nucleotides not matched to a gene: 6. The V gene's germline CDR1 is MNHNY and CDR2 SVGAGI (reference sequence). CDR3 size: 16 residues. The CDR3 protein is CASSYGHGTVNTEAFF. The CDR3 region has the DNA TGTGCCAGCAGTTACGGACACGGGACAGTGAACACTGAAGCTTTCTTT.

The chain combines TRBV30 with TRBJ1-3, with 7 bases lining up with TRBD1. After removal of 2 bases from V and 3 bases from J, the junction contained 7 bases not matched to a gene. Germline V gene sequence: CDR1 GTSNPN, CDR2 SVGIG (reference sequence). CDR3 length equals 15 residues. In nucleotides, the CDR3 is TGTGCCTGGAGTACAGGACAGGCATATGGAAACACCATATATTTT. Amino acid sequence: CAWSTGQAYGNTIYF. The full variable domain, rest sourced from reference TRBV30 and TRBJ1-3, is SQTIHQWPATLVQPVGSPLSLECTVEGTSNPNLYWYRQAAGRGLQLLFYSVGIGQISSEVPQNLSASRPQDRQFILSSKKLLLSDSGFYLCAWSTGQAYGNTIYFGEGSWLTVV.

CDR3 loop: CASSRSSGGADEQFF. As DNA, the CDR3 is TGTGCCAGCTCAAGGTCCAGCGGGGGGGCCGATGAGCAGTTCTTC. The genes are TRBV18 and TRBJ2-1; TRBD2 matches at 10 bases. Germline V gives CDR1 KGHSH, CDR2 LQKENI. CDR3 length: 15 residues. Trimming took 5 bases from V and 8 from J; bases not matched to a gene: 9.

The chain combines TRBV10-1 with TRBJ1-1; tentative D call: TRBD1 (6 bases). Trimming stripped 9 bases from V and 1 base from J, with 18 bases between. This CDR3 is built from 15 residues. Germline lookup yields CDR1 WNHNN and CDR2 SYGVQD (reference sequence). CDR3 sequence reads: CARPIRTERNTEAFF. The CDR3 DNA reads as TGCGCCAGACCAATTCGGACAGAGCGGAACACTGAAGCTTTCTTT.

V gene TRBV18 combines with J gene TRBJ2-7; tentatively, D is TRBD1 (6 bases). Germline lookup yields CDR1 KGHSH and CDR2 LQKENI. The CDR3 consists of 13 residues. Trimming removed 5 bases from V and 0 bases from J, with 8 bases in between. The CDR3 loop is CASSSTGSYEQYF. The CDR3, as DNA: TGTGCCAGCTCATCGACAGGCTCCTACGAGCAGTACTTC.

The chain links TRBV7-8 to TRBJ2-2; 9 nucleotides agree with TRBD1. V shed 1 base and J 8 bases; nucleotides not matched to a gene: 8. The V gene's germline CDR1 is SGHVS and CDR2 FQNEAQ. There are 16 residues in the CDR3. For the CDR3, the DNA is TGTGCCAGCAGCTTAGGGGGGACAGGGAAGCCGGGGGAGCTGTTTTTT. It specifies CASSLGGTGKPGELFF.

V is TRBV9 and J is TRBJ2-5; 9 bases map to TRBD1. The V segment lost 4 bases and the J segment 3 bases; nucleotides outside the gene matches: 7. The CDR3 extends over 15 amino acids. Looked up from germline, CDR1 is SGDLS and CDR2 is YYNGEE. CDR3 in DNA: TGTGCCAGCAGCCCTGGACAGGGGATGGAAGAGACCCAGTACTTC. Translation: CASSPGQGMEETQYF.

V is TRBV6-1 and J is TRBJ2-7; the D is unclear. Trimming left V 1 base short and J 6 bases short, with 13 bases between. In germline, CDR1 is MNHNS, CDR2 SASEGT. This CDR3 region has 14 residues. The CDR3 coding sequence is TGTGCCAGCAGTGAAGGGCCCAGTTCCGTCGAGCAGTACTTC. Translating gives CASSEGPSSVEQYF.

In its sample, this clone was seen once. The chain is built from TRBV28 and TRBJ1-1, with D possibly TRBD1 on 5 matching bases. This CDR3 spans 16 amino acids. The germline V and J ends were trimmed by 5 bases and 3 bases, with 19 bases remaining between them. CDR1 and CDR2 from the germline V gene are MDHEN and SYDVKM. The CDR3 nucleotides are TGTGCCAGCAGTGACACGGGGGTGGGGGTAGACACTGAAGCTTTCTTT. It translates to CASSDTGVGVDTEAFF. The full variable domain, in which reference TRBV28 and TRBJ1-1 provide the parts outside the CDR3, is DVKVTQSSRYLVKRTGEKVFLECVQDMDHENMFWYRQDPGLGLRLIYFSYDVKMKEKGDIPEGYSVSREKKERFSLILESASTNQTSMYLCASSDTGVGVDTEAFFGQGTRLTVV.

V gene TRBV6-2 or TRBV6-3 combines with J gene TRBJ2-7; 7 nucleotides match TRBD2. The J segment lost 2 bases and the V segment lost 1 base, leaving 5 bases of the junction unmatched. This CDR3 contains 15 residues. Germline V gene data show CDR1 as MNHEY and CDR2 as SVGEGT. CDR3 coding DNA: TGTGCCAGCAGTTACTTGACTAGCCCGGCCTACGAGCAGTACTTC. It encodes CASSYLTSPAYEQYF.

This chain joins TRBV2 and TRBJ1-2; 10 nucleotides agree with TRBD1. The V gene end was trimmed by 6 bases and the J gene end by 5 bases; junction bases not matched to a gene: 6. This CDR3 comprises 14 residues. Germline CDR1 is SNHLY and CDR2 is FYNNEI. The CDR3 region has the DNA TGTGCCAGCAGCGTGGGACAGGGGACGTATGGCTACACCTTC. It encodes CASSVGQGTYGYTF.

The sample holds one count of this clone. V is TRBV7-2 and J is TRBJ2-3, with 10 bases fitting TRBD2. With 6 bases clipped from V and 6 bases from J, the junction kept 15 bases outside the gene matches. CDR1 and CDR2 (germline): SGHTA, FQGNSA. The length of the CDR3 is 17 residues. CDR3 nucleotide sequence: TGTGCCAGCAGAGCGGGGTGGGCTAGCGGGGGTCAGGATACGCAGTATTTT. It is translated as CASRAGWASGGQDTQYF.

The chain has TRBV6-1 and TRBJ1-5; D uncertain. Trimming took off 1 base at V and 7 bases at J, with 11 bases between the two ends. This CDR3 comprises 14 residues. Per the germline V gene, CDR1 is MNHNS and CDR2 is SASEGT. CDR3 amino acids: CASSEGVGGQPQHF. In DNA, the CDR3 is TGTGCCAGCAGTGAAGGGGTAGGAGGACAGCCCCAGCATTTT.

This clone occurred once. V is TRBV28 and J is TRBJ2-1; possible D gene TRBD2, 6 bases. V gave up 10 bases and J gave up 3 bases, with 13 bases separating them. This CDR3 spans 13 amino acids. Germline CDR1 MDHEN, CDR2 SYDVKM. The CDR3 DNA sequence: TGTGCCACCCGGGGGAGGATCTACAATGAGCAGTTCTTC. Translating gives CATRGRIYNEQFF. The entire variable domain, with the rest obtained from reference TRBV28 and TRBJ2-1, is as follows: DVKVTQSSRYLVKRTGEKVFLECVQDMDHENMFWYRQDPGLGLRLIYFSYDVKMKEKGDIPEGYSVSREKKERFSLILESASTNQTSMYLCATRGRIYNEQFFGPGTRLTVL.

The V call is TRBV6-5, the J call TRBJ1-5; no firm D call. The CDR3 is made up of 11 amino acids. Trimming stripped 6 bases from V and 4 bases from J, with 4 bases between. Germline CDR1 and CDR2: MNHEY and SVGAGI. The CDR3 DNA follows: TGTGCCAGCAGGGAGAATCAGCCCCAGCATTTT. Amino acids: CASRENQPQHF.

This clone has just a few counts. This sequence joins TRBV6-5 and TRBJ1-6; no clear D gene. Germline V lookup: CDR1 MNHEY, CDR2 SVGAGI. V was clipped by 2 bases and J by 8 bases, with 10 bases between them. The CDR3 is made up of 14 amino acids. The CDR3 protein is CASSYDKRHSPLHF. The CDR3 nucleotides read TGTGCCAGCAGTTACGACAAAAGACATTCACCCCTCCACTTT.

The chain combines TRBV27 with TRBJ2-7; D gene unclear. Deletions cut 4 bases from V and 5 bases from J, with 12 bases between. CDR1 and CDR2 (germline): MNHEY, SMNVEV (reference sequence). The CDR3 loop spans 13 amino acids. The CDR3 loop reads CASSSPQRDEQYF. The CDR3 DNA is TGTGCCAGCAGTTCCCCCCAGCGTGACGAGCAGTACTTC.